What follows are 26 T cell receptor beta chains derived from one specimen sequenced in a study of shared clonotypes between healthy human individuals. Sequencing used immunoSEQ multiplex PCR; TCRdb keeps in-frame clones, though not all of them. Of approximately 740,000 clones detected, around 93% appear once; the ten largest clones hold nearly 25%. Naive CD8 isolation took CD45RO-negative cells positively selected for CCR7 and excluded terminally differentiated effector memory CD45RA+ cells. The specimen sequenced was naive CD8+ T cells sorted from blood. All receptors derive from a man aged 30 to 45 in good health.

This chain links TRBV7-8 with TRBJ2-2; D is perhaps TRBD2 (6 bases). The CDR3 sequence is 17 residues long. V lost 3 bases and J 0 bases, leaving 14 bases between the germline ends. Germline values: CDR1 SGHVS, CDR2 FQNEAQ. The CDR3 DNA reads TGTGCCAGCAGCTTGTGGGCAGGGAGGTCGAACACCGGGGAGCTGTTTTTT. It codes for CASSLWAGRSNTGELFF.

The chain carries TRBV7-2 and TRBJ2-5; D is unresolved. Trimming cost V 7 bases and J 2 bases, with 11 bases left between them. This CDR3 is 13 amino acids long. From germline, CDR1 is SGHTA and CDR2 FQGNSA. For the CDR3, the DNA is TGTGCCAGCAACGGGTACCCTCAAGAGACCCAGTACTTC. This translates into CASNGYPQETQYF. Together with reference TRBV7-2 and TRBJ2-5, the CDR3 gives the full variable domain: GAGVSQSPSNKVTEKGKDVELRCDPISGHTALYWYRQSLGQGLEFLIYFQGNSAPDKSGLPSDRFSAERTGGSVSTLTIQRTQQEDSAVYLCASNGYPQETQYFGPGTRLLVL.

This clone was recorded once. V and J are TRBV29-1 and TRBJ2-1, with D unclear. The ends were cut back, 1 base at V and 9 bases at J, with 13 bases in the middle. CDR1 and CDR2 (germline): SQVTM, ANQGSEA. The CDR3 covers 13 residues. As DNA, the CDR3 is TGCAGCGTTGAAGCTCGGTCATTCGGTGAGCAGTTCTTC. Its protein product is CSVEARSFGEQFF.

Concerning this clone: The same CDR3 is also encoded by other DNA sequences in this sample. The chain carries TRBV2 and TRBJ2-7; maybe TRBD2 (6 bases). Looked up from germline, CDR1 is SNHLY and CDR2 is FYNNEI. The CDR3 loop spans 14 amino acids. The V gene lost 7 bases and the J gene lost 0 bases, with 13 bases spanning the gap. This CDR3 is CASTSGRSSYEQYF. CDR3 coding DNA: TGTGCCAGCACAAGTGGGAGGAGCTCCTACGAGCAGTACTTC.

This clone appeared a single time. The CDR3 is CASSYSTSGSGEQFF. The CDR3 DNA sequence: TGTGCCAGCAGTTACTCGACATCAGGGAGCGGTGAGCAGTTCTTC. The chain links TRBV6-5 to TRBJ2-1, with D perhaps being TRBD1 or TRBD2 (5 bases each). Looked up from germline, CDR1 is MNHEY and CDR2 is SVGAGI. This CDR3 has 15 amino acids. V lost 0 bases, J lost 9 bases, and 15 bases lay in between.

The rearrangement joins TRBV28 to TRBJ1-5, with D possibly TRBD1 on 5 matching bases. The germline V gene encodes CDR1 MDHEN and CDR2 SYDVKM. CDR3 length: 15 residues. Trimming shortened V by 3 bases and J by 2 bases, and 11 bases separated the two germline ends. The CDR3 DNA reads TGTGCCAGCAGTTTGGGGACTTTGGGCAATCAGCCCCAGCATTTT. Translated, it gives CASSLGTLGNQPQHF.

The rearrangement uses TRBV27 and TRBJ2-7, with D maybe TRBD2 (5 bases). The CDR3 consists of 15 residues. The V end lost 0 bases, the J end lost 6 bases, and 15 bases lay between the germline ends. Germline V gene sequence: CDR1 MNHEY, CDR2 SMNVEV (reference sequence). The CDR3 here is CASSLSADPYSEQYF. CDR3 nucleotides: TGTGCCAGCAGTTTATCAGCGGACCCTTATAGCGAGCAGTACTTC.

The rearrangement joins TRBV27 to TRBJ2-1; D ambiguous. The length of the CDR3 is 16 residues. V lost 3 bases and J 1 base, leaving 13 bases between the germline ends. CDR1 and CDR2 from the germline V gene are MNHEY and SMNVEV (reference sequence). The CDR3 nucleotides read TGTGCCAGCAGTTTGGAAGGTATAGTGTCCTACAATGAGCAGTTCTTC. Protein product: CASSLEGIVSYNEQFF.

The chain combines TRBV6-5 with TRBJ1-5, with 7 bases lining up with TRBD1. V trimming: 10 bases; J trimming: 1 base; junction bases outside the gene matches: 10. Germline V lookup: CDR1 MNHEY, CDR2 SVGAGI. This CDR3 contains 15 residues. This CDR3 is CAIQGLQGSNQPQHF. CDR3 bases: TGTGCCATCCAGGGGCTACAGGGGAGCAATCAGCCCCAGCATTTT.

The CDR3 protein is CASSLERNTIYF. CDR3 in DNA: TGTGCCAGCAGCTTGGAGAGAAACACCATATATTTT. V gene TRBV7-9 combines with J gene TRBJ1-3; D unclear. The CDR3 contains 12 residues. Looked up from germline, CDR1 is SEHNR and CDR2 is FQNEAQ (reference sequence). With 3 bases removed from V and 5 bases from J, the gap between germline ends came to 5 bases.

The chain employs TRBV7-8 and TRBJ2-5, with D perhaps matching TRBD1 (5 bases). Per the germline V gene, CDR1 is SGHVS and CDR2 is FQNEAQ. This CDR3 region has 17 residues. The germline V and J ends were trimmed by 5 bases and 5 bases, with 24 bases remaining between them. CDR3 amino acids: CASSPRGSGKISETQYF. CDR3 nucleotide sequence: TGTGCCAGCAGCCCCCGTGGGTCAGGGAAGATTTCGGAGACCCAGTACTTC.

In nucleotides, the CDR3 is TGTGCCAGCAGCTTAGGGGCTGGGAATCAGCAGTACTTC. This encodes CASSLGAGNQQYF. V is TRBV11-2 and J is TRBJ2-7; D remains unclear. V lost 1 base and J lost 8, with 12 bases in between. This CDR3 has 13 amino acids. Germline V gives CDR1 SGHAT, CDR2 FQNNGV.

The V gene is TRBV7-8, the J gene TRBJ2-1, with D uncertain. The germline V gene has CDR1 SGHVS and CDR2 FQNEAQ. The CDR3 has 15 amino acids. Trimming took off 5 bases at V and 1 base at J, with 12 bases between the two ends. CDR3 region: CASSTARTSYNEQFF. The CDR3 DNA sequence: TGTGCCAGCAGCACCGCCCGGACGTCCTACAATGAGCAGTTCTTC.

This sequence joins TRBV28 and TRBJ2-5; perhaps TRBD2 as D (5 bases). Germline-derived CDR1 and CDR2 are MDHEN and SYDVKM. This CDR3 is built from 15 residues. Trimming removed 4 bases from V and 1 base from J, with 13 bases in between. The CDR3 sequence: CASSSVGGFQETQYF. As DNA, the CDR3 is TGTGCCAGCAGTTCTGTCGGAGGTTTCCAAGAGACCCAGTACTTC.

In its sample, this clone was seen once. This chain joins TRBV7-9 and TRBJ1-1; 7 bases fit TRBD1. The CDR3 is 16 residues long. After removal of 2 bases from V and 5 bases from J, the junction contained 11 bases not matched to a gene. Germline CDR1 and CDR2: SEHNR and FQNEAQ (reference sequence). CDR3: CASSLPQQGRGTEAFF. Here the CDR3 DNA reads TGTGCCAGCAGCTTACCGCAACAGGGGCGGGGGACTGAAGCTTTCTTT.

This sequence joins TRBV7-9 and TRBJ2-7; D is ambiguous. Germline V gene data show CDR1 as SEHNR and CDR2 as FQNEAQ (reference sequence). V dropped 0 bases and J dropped 6 bases, with 3 bases sitting between them. The CDR3 spans 11 residues. For the CDR3, the DNA is TGTGCCAGCAGCTTAGCCCTCGAGCAGTACTTC. This codes for CASSLALEQYF.

This chain links TRBV6-5 with TRBJ1-1, with 7 bases that match TRBD1. CDR3 length equals 15 residues. Germline assignment: CDR1 MNHEY and CDR2 SVGAGI. Trimming removed 4 bases from V and 0 bases from J; junction bases left unmatched: 5. CDR3 region: CASSFTGAMNTEAFF. CDR3 DNA sequence: TGTGCCAGCAGTTTCACAGGGGCCATGAACACTGAAGCTTTCTTT.

The chain employs TRBV2 and TRBJ1-1; D is unresolved. Trimming pared 1 base from V and 4 bases from J, leaving 31 bases between. The CDR3 is 21 residues long. From germline, CDR1 is SNHLY and CDR2 FYNNEI. CDR3 residues: CASSEGVSARSTGRTGTEAFF. The CDR3 region has the DNA TGTGCCAGCAGTGAAGGAGTAAGCGCACGGTCCACCGGTCGAACGGGCACTGAAGCTTTCTTT.

The rearrangement joins TRBV27 to TRBJ2-1, with 14 positions matching TRBD2. CDR1 and CDR2 (germline): MNHEY, SMNVEV (reference sequence). V dropped 7 bases and J dropped 8; count of bases not matched to a gene: 19. CDR3 length: 19 amino acids. DNA of the CDR3: TGTGCCAGCACCCTAAGGCCCGGGACTAGCGGGAGAAAACTGGATGAGCAGTTCTTC. The encoded protein is CASTLRPGTSGRKLDEQFF.

The chain couples TRBV4-3 to TRBJ2-7, with a weak D call TRBD2 (6 bases). This CDR3 region has 13 residues. Germline V gene sequence: CDR1 LGHNA, CDR2 YSLEER. Trimming cost V 6 bases and J 6 bases, with 15 bases left between them. The CDR3 bases are TGCGCCAGCAGTCTGACGGGGGTTACCGAGCAGTACTTC. Its translation: CASSLTGVTEQYF.

The V call is TRBV2, the J call TRBJ1-5, with 10 nucleotides matching TRBD1. Trimming took 6 bases from V and 1 from J; bases not matched to a gene: 6. The CDR3 runs to 16 residues. Per the germline V gene, CDR1 is SNHLY and CDR2 is FYNNEI. The DNA of the CDR3 is TGTGCCAGCAGAGCAGGGACAGGGGTGAGCAATCAGCCCCAGCATTTT. Translated: CASRAGTGVSNQPQHF.

The rearrangement uses TRBV19 and TRBJ2-7, with unresolved D. Germline V lookup: CDR1 LNHDA, CDR2 SQIVND (reference sequence). V lost 2 bases to trimming and J lost 2 bases, with 13 bases between them. The CDR3 has 15 amino acids. The CDR3 is CASSIKPNFAYEQYF. The DNA for the CDR3 is TGTGCCAGTAGTATAAAGCCCAACTTCGCCTACGAGCAGTACTTC.

This clone has more than one count but fewer than ten. The chain recombines TRBV4-1 with TRBJ1-1; no definite D call. V shed 4 bases and J shed 3 bases, with 9 bases lying between them. The CDR3 has 13 residues. Looked up from germline, CDR1 is MGHRA and CDR2 is YSYEKL. CDR3 in DNA: TGCGCCAGCAGCCGAGCAGGTTACACTGAAGCTTTCTTT. Its translation: CASSRAGYTEAFF.

J is TRBJ2-2 and V is TRBV28; 7 positions agree with TRBD1. This CDR3 comprises 17 residues. Germline loops: CDR1 MDHEN, CDR2 SYDVKM. Trimming took 5 bases from V and 4 from J; bases not matched to a gene: 13. The CDR3 sequence: CASSPLPDRILTGELFF. The CDR3 coding sequence is TGTGCCAGCAGTCCACTTCCGGACAGGATCCTCACCGGGGAGCTGTTTTTT.

The chain combines TRBV9 with TRBJ2-3; 11 bases match TRBD2. CDR1 SGDLS and CDR2 YYNGEE come from the germline V gene. V lost 3 bases and J lost 3; bases outside the gene matches: 3. The CDR3 is 15 amino acids. The CDR3 nucleotides read TGTGCCAGCAGCGATCGACTAGCGGGGACAGATACGCAGTATTTT. It codes for CASSDRLAGTDTQYF.

The chain joins TRBV7-6 to TRBJ1-1; tentative D call: TRBD1 (6 bases). The germline V gene has CDR1 SGHVS and CDR2 FNYEAQ. This CDR3 is 14 amino acids long. V dropped 0 bases and J dropped 3 bases, with 8 bases sitting between them. The CDR3 region is CASSLAQGYTEAFF. Here the CDR3 DNA reads TGTGCCAGCAGCTTAGCACAGGGCTACACTGAAGCTTTCTTT.